Listed below are T cell receptor beta chains from one sample, sequenced in a study of T cell responses to AZD1222 COVID-19 vaccine. Measured with immunoSEQ multiplex PCR; TCRdb has only the in-frame clones, and not every one. In the table there are about 150,000 clones, about 90% of which are singletons. Sequencing was performed on peripheral blood, taken 28 days after the second AZD1222 dose. These receptor sequences come from an adult who received the AZD1222 COVID-19 vaccine. The CDR3 runs from the conserved cysteine through the conserved F or W. Each record gives: J gene, clone size, D gene, V gene, CDR3 protein, CDR3 DNA. The D gene is left open where the match is weak. Some rows have no size entry. The others give once, few or many, or a class for an expanded clone.

TRBJ2-7	few	NA	TRBV7-2	CASSPPRALRRTHEQYF	TGTGCCAGCAGCCCCCCGCGGGCCCTCCGACGTACCCACGAGCAGTACTTC
TRBJ1-5	few	NA	TRBV7-9	CASSSAAGSNQPQHF	TGTGCCAGCAGCTCGGCAGCGGGTAGCAATCAGCCCCAGCATTTT
TRBJ1-2	NA	TRBD1	TRBV30	CASSPGTGGGYTF	TGTGCCTCATCCCCCGGGACAGGAGGTGGCTACACCTTC
TRBJ2-2	NA	TRBD1	TRBV20-1	CSASGTGGRANTGELFF	TGCAGTGCTAGTGGGACAGGGGGCCGAGCGAACACCGGGGAGCTGTTTTTT
TRBJ1-2	NA	NA	TRBV10-3	CAISDNEGDGYTF	TGTGCCATCAGTGATAATGAAGGGGATGGCTACACCTTC
TRBJ2-5	NA	NA	TRBV7-2	CASSPGGHQYF	TGTGCCAGCAGCCCAGGGGGGCACCAGTACTTC
TRBJ1-2	NA	NA	TRBV11-2	CASSYRDYGYTF	TGTGCCAGCAGCTACCGGGACTATGGCTACACCTTC
TRBJ1-5	NA	NA	TRBV11-2	CASSLEEGGGNQPQHF	TGTGCCAGCAGCTTAGAGGAGGGAGGAGGCAATCAGCCCCAGCATTTT
TRBJ2-7	once	TRBD2	TRBV28	CASSKVAGDLHEQYF	TGTGCCAGCAGTAAGGTAGCGGGGGACCTTCACGAGCAGTACTTC
TRBJ2-2	NA	TRBD1	TRBV6-1	CASSDRTGNSGELFF	TGTGCCAGCAGTGACCGGACAGGGAATTCCGGGGAGCTGTTTTTT
TRBJ2-7	NA	TRBD1	TRBV7-9	CASSLPTGASYEQYF	TGTGCCAGCAGCCTCCCGACAGGGGCCTCCTACGAGCAGTACTTC
TRBJ2-5	NA	TRBD1	TRBV30	CAWSVGTDKYF	TGTGCCTGGAGTGTAGGGACAGACAAGTACTTC
TRBJ1-5	few	NA	TRBV28	CATLTGGGGGNQPQHF	TGTGCCACCCTAACGGGGGGGGGAGGCGGCAATCAGCCCCAGCATTTT
TRBJ2-2	NA	TRBD2	TRBV7-3	CASSLTGTSLSGELFF	TGTGCCAGCAGCTTAACCGGGACTAGTCTGTCCGGGGAGCTGTTTTTT
TRBJ2-7	once	TRBD1	TRBV2	CASRRHKQGVWSSYEQYF	TGTGCCAGCAGACGCCACAAACAGGGGGTTTGGAGCTCCTACGAGCAGTACTTC
TRBJ1-1	NA	NA	TRBV7-3	CASSPTPGQNTEAFF	TGTGCCAGCAGCCCCACCCCGGGACAGAACACTGAAGCTTTCTTT
TRBJ1-2	NA	NA	TRBV5-5	CASSSDSLFNYGYTF	TGTGCCAGCAGCTCCGACAGCCTTTTTAACTATGGCTACACCTTC
TRBJ2-2	NA	TRBD1	TRBV7-8	CASSSRQGRANTGELFF	TGTGCCAGCAGCTCTCGACAGGGGCGCGCGAACACCGGGGAGCTGTTTTTT
TRBJ1-5	NA	NA	TRBV2	CASSRDASNQPQHF	TGTGCCAGCAGTAGGGACGCCAGCAATCAGCCCCAGCATTTT
TRBJ2-5	NA	NA	TRBV5-4	CASRQGTRRETQYF	TGTGCCAGCAGACAAGGGACCCGGAGGGAGACCCAGTACTTC
TRBJ1-1	NA	NA	TRBV27	CASSFLRGSTEAFF	TGTGCCAGCAGTTTTCTACGGGGGAGCACTGAAGCTTTCTTT
TRBJ1-2	NA	NA	TRBV7-9	CASNLRDIFYGYTF	TGTGCCAGCAATCTGAGGGACATATTTTATGGCTACACCTTC
TRBJ1-6	NA	NA	TRBV28	CASSWEGPGNSPLHF	TGTGCCAGCAGTTGGGAGGGGCCAGGGAATTCACCCCTCCACTTT
TRBJ1-5	NA	TRBD1	TRBV28	CASSPPHRGPDQPQHF	TGTGCCAGCAGTCCCCCCCACAGGGGGCCGGATCAGCCCCAGCATTTT
TRBJ1-2	NA	NA	TRBV7-9	CASSFWSYGYTF	TGTGCCAGCAGCTTCTGGAGCTATGGCTACACCTTC
TRBJ1-5	NA	TRBD1	TRBV5-1	CASREGANNQPQHF	TGCGCCAGCAGGGAGGGGGCCAACAATCAGCCCCAGCATTTT
TRBJ2-7	NA	NA	TRBV30	CAWEVGGYEQYF	TGTGCCTGGGAAGTAGGGGGCTACGAGCAGTACTTC
TRBJ1-1	NA	TRBD1	TRBV7-3	CASRMTGASTEAFF	TGTGCCAGCAGGATGACAGGGGCGAGCACTGAAGCTTTCTTT
TRBJ1-4	NA	TRBD1	TRBV5-1	CASSERRDRGEKLFF	TGCGCCAGCAGCGAACGCCGGGACAGGGGTGAAAAACTGTTTTTT
TRBJ2-7	NA	NA	TRBV9	CASSVGGGDSRNF	TGTGCCAGCAGCGTAGGAGGGGGGGACAGCCGTAACTTC
TRBJ1-2	NA	TRBD1	TRBV7-9	CASSLDRAGAYGYTF	TGTGCCAGCAGTCTTGACAGGGCCGGTGCCTATGGCTACACCTTC
TRBJ2-4	NA	NA	TRBV4-3	CASSQGRFQGKNIQYF	TGCGCCAGCAGCCAAGGGCGGTTCCAAGGCAAAAACATTCAGTACTTC